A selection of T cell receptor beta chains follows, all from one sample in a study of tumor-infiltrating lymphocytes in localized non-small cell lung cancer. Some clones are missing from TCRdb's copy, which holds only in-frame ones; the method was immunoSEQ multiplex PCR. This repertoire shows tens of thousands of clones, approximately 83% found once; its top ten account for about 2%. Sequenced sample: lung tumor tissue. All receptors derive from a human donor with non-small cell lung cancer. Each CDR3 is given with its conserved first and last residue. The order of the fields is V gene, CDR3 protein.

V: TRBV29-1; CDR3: CSVVSGAGYGYTF
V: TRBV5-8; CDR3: CASSSWTGSGNSPLHF
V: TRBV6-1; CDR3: CASSERGVVPYTEAFF
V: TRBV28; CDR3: CASRRQGPYEQYF
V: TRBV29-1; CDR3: CSVQRVGTGELFF
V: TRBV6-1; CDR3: CASIQGNSNQPQHF
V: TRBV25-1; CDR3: CASSERDTGELFF
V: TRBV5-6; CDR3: CASSQNNAEAFF
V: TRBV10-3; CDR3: CAGRTYYEQYF
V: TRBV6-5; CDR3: CASGGRTNTGELFF
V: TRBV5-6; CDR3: CASSLAGVFTF
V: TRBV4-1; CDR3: CASSHQDRVTEAFF
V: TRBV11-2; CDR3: CASSFTGVNTEAFF
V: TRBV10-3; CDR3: CAIETGGTGELFF
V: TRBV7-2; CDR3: CASSKTGELFF
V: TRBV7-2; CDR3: CASTRDSGAPGELFF
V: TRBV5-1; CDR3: CASLGGANTGELFF
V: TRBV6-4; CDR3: CASSQHRGGVNEQFF
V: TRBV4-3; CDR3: CASSQDLGKGRGEKLFF
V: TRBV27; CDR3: CASSLTRTNTGELFF
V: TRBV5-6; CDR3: CASSQGQGVNYGYTF
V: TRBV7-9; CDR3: CASSLMMTGGNTGELFF
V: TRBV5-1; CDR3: CASSLVGASDTQYF
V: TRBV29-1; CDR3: CSVEDRAGVRETQYF
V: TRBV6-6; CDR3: CASSYGDTYEQYF
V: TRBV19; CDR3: CASSEGAGELFF
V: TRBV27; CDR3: CASSLAVWGKESSPLHF
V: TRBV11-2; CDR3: CASSEISGGVARTQYF
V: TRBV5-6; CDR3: CASSLDNYGYTF
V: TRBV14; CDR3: CASSLTPRGADGYTF
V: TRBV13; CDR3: CASSSGTGLLPGVEAFF
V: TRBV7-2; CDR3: CASSVTGTVGYEQYF
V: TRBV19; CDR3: CASSASGTNTGELFF
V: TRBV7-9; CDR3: CASSFNGQLKETQYF
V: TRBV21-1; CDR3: CASSSRDRANYGYTF
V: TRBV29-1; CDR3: CSVRGDGELFF
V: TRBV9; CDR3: CASNTYENTEAFF
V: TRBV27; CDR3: CASSPGGTNTGELFF
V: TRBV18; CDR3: CASSPGTGEYF
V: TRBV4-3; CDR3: CASSQAGVNEQFF
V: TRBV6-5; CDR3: CASSYSWGLDTEAFF
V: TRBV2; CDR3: CASRDRGRLYQETQYF
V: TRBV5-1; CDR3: CASSRDRDYEQYF
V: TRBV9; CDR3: CASSVGHDRETQYF